This is a list of T cell receptor beta chains from one sample in a study of T-cell reconstitution after alpha-beta-depleted transplantation in children. TCRdb independently ran MiXCR on the PCR reads; one entry per CDR3 protein. The sample carries about 830,000 distinct CDR3 sequences, roughly 15% recorded once. The source material was PBMCs, mostly from graft donor cells, sampled 360 days after TCRalphabeta/CD19-depleted stem cell transplant. The source is a male patient under 18 who had a stem cell transplant for acute lymphoblastic leukemia, so the T cells may come from the graft donor. Each CDR3 is given with its conserved first and last residue. Fields, in order: clone size, V gene, D gene, J gene, CDR3 DNA, CDR3 protein. D genes are given only for firm matches. Size tells how often a clone was seen (once, few, many) or the class of an expanded clone, and some rows leave it out.

clone_size: -; v_call: TRBV20-1; d_call: TRBD2; j_call: TRBJ2-7; cdr3_nt: TGCAGTGCATATACTAGCGGGAGGGCCTCCTACGAGCAGTACTTC; cdr3_aa: CSAYTSGRASYEQYF
clone_size: many; v_call: TRBV7-8; d_call: -; j_call: TRBJ2-2; cdr3_nt: TGTGCCAGCAGCTTAGGTTCAGCGGGGAACACCGGGGAGCTGTTTTTT; cdr3_aa: CASSLGSAGNTGELFF
clone_size: few; v_call: TRBV24-1; d_call: TRBD2; j_call: TRBJ2-2; cdr3_nt: TGTGCCACCAGTGACCCCGCTAGCGGCCACGGGGAGCTGTTTTTT; cdr3_aa: CATSDPASGHGELFF
clone_size: many; v_call: TRBV5-1; d_call: -; j_call: TRBJ2-7; cdr3_nt: TGCGCCAGCAGCGCCTTCGGCATGGCCTACGAGCAGTACTTC; cdr3_aa: CASSAFGMAYEQYF
clone_size: -; v_call: TRBV27; d_call: TRBD2; j_call: TRBJ2-1; cdr3_nt: TGTGCCAGCAGGCGAGGGACTAGCGGGTTTAATGAGCAGTTCTTC; cdr3_aa: CASRRGTSGFNEQFF
clone_size: -; v_call: TRBV5-1; d_call: -; j_call: TRBJ1-1; cdr3_nt: TGCGCCAGCAGACGGAATTTCGATATGAACACTGAAGCTTTCTTT; cdr3_aa: CASRRNFDMNTEAFF
clone_size: -; v_call: TRBV12-3/TRBV12-4; d_call: TRBD1; j_call: TRBJ2-7; cdr3_nt: TGTGCCAGCAGTTCTACTTTCCGCCGGACAGGGGGCAAAGCGGGGTACGAGCAGTACTTC; cdr3_aa: CASSSTFRRTGGKAGYEQYF
clone_size: -; v_call: TRBV7-9; d_call: -; j_call: TRBJ2-7; cdr3_nt: TGTGCCAGCAGCCCGCCAGGGGACTATACCTACGAGCAGTACTTC; cdr3_aa: CASSPPGDYTYEQYF
clone_size: -; v_call: TRBV12-3/TRBV12-4; d_call: -; j_call: TRBJ1-2; cdr3_nt: TGTGCCAGCAGTTTAGGGGTGGGGTCCTCTAATTATGGCTACACCTTC; cdr3_aa: CASSLGVGSSNYGYTF
clone_size: -; v_call: TRBV7-8; d_call: -; j_call: TRBJ2-5; cdr3_nt: TGTGCCAGCAGTTTCGGGGAAGGGGGAGAGACCCAGTACTTC; cdr3_aa: CASSFGEGGETQYF
clone_size: few; v_call: TRBV11-2; d_call: -; j_call: TRBJ2-5; cdr3_nt: TGTGCCAGCAGCAGGGTAGAGAAGACCCAGTACTTC; cdr3_aa: CASSRVEKTQYF
clone_size: few; v_call: TRBV3-1; d_call: -; j_call: TRBJ1-1; cdr3_nt: TGTGCCAGCAGCCAAGACTTCCCCGAGGGGGTTGGTTGGGTTGAAGCTTTCTTT; cdr3_aa: CASSQDFPEGVGWVEAFF
clone_size: few; v_call: TRBV5-5; d_call: -; j_call: TRBJ1-4; cdr3_nt: TGTGCCAGCAGCCGCCGGGGAGGCTCTAATGAAAAACTGTTTTTT; cdr3_aa: CASSRRGGSNEKLFF
clone_size: -; v_call: TRBV5-1; d_call: TRBD2; j_call: TRBJ2-5; cdr3_nt: TGCGCCAGCAGCCCTACTAGCGGTCTATTACAAGAGACCCAGTACTTC; cdr3_aa: CASSPTSGLLQETQYF
clone_size: few; v_call: TRBV24-1; d_call: TRBD2; j_call: TRBJ2-2; cdr3_nt: TGTGCCACCAGTGAGGGACTAGTCGGCGGGGAGCTGTTTTTT; cdr3_aa: CATSEGLVGGELFF
clone_size: -; v_call: TRBV7-2; d_call: -; j_call: TRBJ1-1; cdr3_nt: TGTGCCAGCAGCCTCAGACCGATTAACACTGAAGCTTTCTTT; cdr3_aa: CASSLRPINTEAFF
clone_size: -; v_call: TRBV6-5; d_call: TRBD1; j_call: TRBJ1-3; cdr3_nt: TGTGCCAGCAGTTACTCCTACGGGACAGATGGAAACACCATATATTTT; cdr3_aa: CASSYSYGTDGNTIYF
clone_size: few; v_call: TRBV10-2; d_call: -; j_call: TRBJ2-3; cdr3_nt: TGCGCCAGCAGTGAGTCCTTAGGCAGCACAGATACGCAGTATTTT; cdr3_aa: CASSESLGSTDTQYF
clone_size: few; v_call: TRBV27; d_call: -; j_call: TRBJ1-5; cdr3_nt: TGTGCCAGCAGCCCCGCAATCCTGAATCAGCCCCAGCATTTT; cdr3_aa: CASSPAILNQPQHF
clone_size: few; v_call: TRBV5-1; d_call: -; j_call: TRBJ2-3; cdr3_nt: TGCGCCAGCAGCTTGTATCCAAGCACAGATACGCAGTATTTT; cdr3_aa: CASSLYPSTDTQYF
clone_size: few; v_call: TRBV5-1; d_call: -; j_call: TRBJ2-3; cdr3_nt: TGCGCCAGCAGCTACTACTTGGGGTCCGATACGCAGTATTTT; cdr3_aa: CASSYYLGSDTQYF
clone_size: few; v_call: TRBV27; d_call: TRBD2; j_call: TRBJ2-1; cdr3_nt: TGTGCCAGCATCCCCACTAGCGGGTCCCCAGATGAGCAGTTCTTC; cdr3_aa: CASIPTSGSPDEQFF
clone_size: few; v_call: TRBV12-3/TRBV12-4; d_call: -; j_call: TRBJ2-7; cdr3_nt: TGTGCCAGCAGTTTAACCCCCCGGACGTCAGGGAACTACGAGCAGTACTTC; cdr3_aa: CASSLTPRTSGNYEQYF
clone_size: few; v_call: TRBV2; d_call: -; j_call: TRBJ2-5; cdr3_nt: TGTGCCAGCAGTGAAGCGCTCCTAGCACAGGAGACCCAGTACTTC; cdr3_aa: CASSEALLAQETQYF
clone_size: -; v_call: TRBV7-9; d_call: -; j_call: TRBJ2-1; cdr3_nt: TGTGCCAGCAGACAAACTAGGGACAATGAGCAGTTCTTC; cdr3_aa: CASRQTRDNEQFF
clone_size: -; v_call: TRBV7-3; d_call: -; j_call: TRBJ2-2; cdr3_nt: TGTGCCAGCAGCGCATGGACCCCCACCGGGGAGCTGTTTTTT; cdr3_aa: CASSAWTPTGELFF
clone_size: few; v_call: TRBV6-5; d_call: -; j_call: TRBJ2-7; cdr3_nt: TGTGCCAGCAGTTACTCGGGGTACCCCTACGAGCAGTACTTC; cdr3_aa: CASSYSGYPYEQYF
clone_size: -; v_call: TRBV11-2; d_call: -; j_call: TRBJ1-1; cdr3_nt: TGTGCCAGCAGCTTATGGACATCGAACACTGAAGCTTTCTTT; cdr3_aa: CASSLWTSNTEAFF
clone_size: few; v_call: TRBV12-5; d_call: -; j_call: TRBJ1-2; cdr3_nt: TGTGCTAGTGGTTTGGTACCCCGGAATGGCTACACCTTC; cdr3_aa: CASGLVPRNGYTF
clone_size: many; v_call: TRBV5-1; d_call: TRBD2; j_call: TRBJ2-7; cdr3_nt: TGCGCCAGCCGGGCTAGCGGGACCTCCGAGCAGTACTTC; cdr3_aa: CASRASGTSEQYF
clone_size: few; v_call: TRBV5-1; d_call: -; j_call: TRBJ1-2; cdr3_nt: TGCGCCAGCAGCCCCTCGGACGGAAGACGTCTTTCTGGCTACACCTTC; cdr3_aa: CASSPSDGRRLSGYTF
clone_size: -; v_call: TRBV6-1; d_call: TRBD2; j_call: TRBJ2-2; cdr3_nt: TGTGCCAGCAGTCCTCTAGCGGGAGTCGGCGGGGAGCTGTTTTTT; cdr3_aa: CASSPLAGVGGELFF
clone_size: few; v_call: TRBV11-2; d_call: -; j_call: TRBJ1-1; cdr3_nt: TGTGCCAGCAGCTTACTCCGCGTACAGGATAAAGCTTTCTTT; cdr3_aa: CASSLLRVQDKAFF
clone_size: -; v_call: TRBV5-5; d_call: TRBD2; j_call: TRBJ2-2; cdr3_nt: TGTGCCAGCAATTTACTAGCGGCCGCACCCGGGGAGCTGTTTTTT; cdr3_aa: CASNLLAAAPGELFF
clone_size: once; v_call: TRBV5-1; d_call: TRBD1; j_call: TRBJ1-2; cdr3_nt: TGCGCCAGCAGCTTGGCCCCCCGGACAGGGAATGGCTACACCTTC; cdr3_aa: CASSLAPRTGNGYTF
clone_size: -; v_call: TRBV12-5; d_call: TRBD2; j_call: TRBJ2-3; cdr3_nt: TGTGCTAGTGGTGTCACCGGGACTACCGTACCAGATACGCAGTATTTT; cdr3_aa: CASGVTGTTVPDTQYF
clone_size: once; v_call: TRBV6-5; d_call: -; j_call: TRBJ1-1; cdr3_nt: TGTGCCAGCAGTTTCTATGGGGCAGTCACTGAAGCTTTCTTT; cdr3_aa: CASSFYGAVTEAFF
clone_size: few; v_call: TRBV16; d_call: -; j_call: TRBJ2-7; cdr3_nt: TGTGCCAGCAGCAGCCAGACAGGTTCCTCCTACGAGCAGTACTTC; cdr3_aa: CASSSQTGSSYEQYF
clone_size: -; v_call: TRBV12-3/TRBV12-4; d_call: -; j_call: TRBJ2-7; cdr3_nt: TGTGCCAGCAGCTACCTTTCCTGCTGTGTTTACGAGCAGTACTTC; cdr3_aa: CASSYLSCCVYEQYF
clone_size: -; v_call: TRBV5-1; d_call: TRBD2; j_call: TRBJ2-7; cdr3_nt: TGCGCCAGCAGCTCCCCCCGCCCTAGCGGGCCCAGCTCCTACGAGCAGTACTTC; cdr3_aa: CASSSPRPSGPSSYEQYF